This T cell receptor (beta chain) was found in a study of blood T cell repertoires in COVID-19. On the study more broadly: Donors in the United States, Italy and Spain gave samples during acute or convalescent COVID-19. PBMCs, B-cell-depleted T cells, or T cells provided the cDNA or gDNA that made up the material.

In the original analysis: For nucleated cells, counts were estimated from reference gene primer amplification. The table came from immunoSEQ multiplex PCR; TCRdb's copy has only in-frame clones and leaves some out. V and J calls and clone size are as listed in that table; D and trimming were resolved from the DNA. The sample gives 130,000 or so clones, roughly 84% of which show up once; approximately 1.5% is in the top ten. Trimming left V 1 base short and J 3 bases short, with 19 bases between. This CDR3 comprises 17 residues. Germline CDR1 is LNHDA and CDR2 is SQIVND (reference sequence). Sequences were obtained from peripheral blood. This sequence originates from a man in his sixties with acute or convalescent COVID-19. This chain uses TRBV19 with TRBJ2-7; D may be TRBD1 (6 bases). CDR3 region: CASSIASGFTGNYEQYF. The CDR3 DNA reads TGTGCCAGTAGTATAGCCTCTGGTTTCACAGGGAACTACGAGCAGTACTTC.